A selection of T cell receptor beta chains follows, all from one sample in a study of human T cells and chemical hapten exposure. TCRdb called the RACE reads again in MiXCR, with one record for every CDR3 protein. The repertoire holds roughly 80,000 distinct CDR3 sequences, with about 10% as singletons. Source: whole blood, taken in connection with sensitization to the hapten diphenylcyclopropenone (DPC). The receptors here all came from a woman aged 45-65 years with alopecia areata. Some clones in this sample may be carry-over from other donors' samples. CDR3s include the opening cysteine and the closing phenylalanine or tryptophan. The order of the fields is J gene, D gene, clone size, V gene, CDR3 DNA, CDR3 protein. D genes are given only for firm matches. Rows may omit the clone size; those that give it use once, few, many or a size class.

J gene: TRBJ2-3; D gene: .; clone size: .; V gene: TRBV7-2; CDR3 DNA: TGTGCCAGCAGATTCGGGCGAGATACGCAGTATTTT; CDR3 protein: CASRFGRDTQYF
J gene: TRBJ2-3; D gene: .; clone size: many; V gene: TRBV20-1; CDR3 DNA: TGCAGTGCTAGAGAGGCTAGCCCTCGGACAGATACGCAGTATTTT; CDR3 protein: CSAREASPRTDTQYF
J gene: TRBJ1-5; D gene: .; clone size: .; V gene: TRBV11-3; CDR3 DNA: TGTGCCAGCAGACCACCATGGACAGCCTACAATCAGCCCCAGCATTTT; CDR3 protein: CASRPPWTAYNQPQHF
J gene: TRBJ2-2; D gene: .; clone size: many; V gene: TRBV20-1; CDR3 DNA: TGCAGTGCCCCCGGTCTGAGAGCTCGGGGCGGGGAGCTGTTTTTT; CDR3 protein: CSAPGLRARGGELFF
J gene: TRBJ1-5; D gene: TRBD1; clone size: .; V gene: TRBV28; CDR3 DNA: TGTGCCAGCAGTTTTGGGACAGATAGCAATCAGCCCCGGCATTTT; CDR3 protein: CASSFGTDSNQPRHF
J gene: TRBJ1-4; D gene: .; clone size: many; V gene: TRBV4-3; CDR3 DNA: TGCGCCAGCAGCCCCGTCCAGGGGTTTTCGGCTAATGAAAAACTGTTTTTT; CDR3 protein: CASSPVQGFSANEKLFF
J gene: TRBJ2-3; D gene: .; clone size: many; V gene: TRBV30; CDR3 DNA: TGTGCCTGGAGGCTAGGAGGCACAGATACGCAGTATTTT; CDR3 protein: CAWRLGGTDTQYF
J gene: TRBJ2-5; D gene: TRBD2; clone size: few; V gene: TRBV29-1; CDR3 DNA: TGCAGCGTTTCCCGACCGGGACTAGCGGGACCGGGGCTCCAAGAGACCCAGTACTTC; CDR3 protein: CSVSRPGLAGPGLQETQYF
J gene: TRBJ2-7; D gene: .; clone size: .; V gene: TRBV5-1; CDR3 DNA: TGCGCCAGCAGCTTGCATGGAGGGGTAAGCTACGAGCAGTACTTC; CDR3 protein: CASSLHGGVSYEQYF
J gene: TRBJ1-3; D gene: TRBD1; clone size: many; V gene: TRBV7-6; CDR3 DNA: TGTGCCAGCAGCCTGAGACAGGGGGCTGGAAACACCATATATTTT; CDR3 protein: CASSLRQGAGNTIYF
J gene: TRBJ1-5; D gene: TRBD1; clone size: .; V gene: TRBV5-6; CDR3 DNA: TGTGCCAGCAGCAACGGACAGGGCAATCAGCCCCAGCATTTT; CDR3 protein: CASSNGQGNQPQHF
J gene: TRBJ1-2; D gene: .; clone size: many; V gene: TRBV18; CDR3 DNA: TGTGCCAGCTCACCGAACCCACCACCCTATGGCTACACCTTC; CDR3 protein: CASSPNPPPYGYTF
J gene: TRBJ1-2; D gene: .; clone size: .; V gene: TRBV3-1; CDR3 DNA: TGTGCCAGCAGCCAAGAGAGGAACAATCATAACTATGGCTACACCTTC; CDR3 protein: CASSQERNNHNYGYTF
J gene: TRBJ1-2; D gene: .; clone size: many; V gene: TRBV20-1; CDR3 DNA: TGCAGTGTCTCGCGCAGGGTAGCCTATGGCTACACCTTC; CDR3 protein: CSVSRRVAYGYTF
J gene: TRBJ2-7; D gene: TRBD2; clone size: few; V gene: TRBV7-2; CDR3 DNA: TGTGCCAGCAGCTTAGGTATTGGCGGGAGTCCGTACGAGCAGTACTTC; CDR3 protein: CASSLGIGGSPYEQYF
J gene: TRBJ2-3; D gene: .; clone size: few; V gene: TRBV7-9; CDR3 DNA: TGTGCCAGCAGCCCTGGAGGGGCGGGGGCCAGGGATACGCAGTATTTT; CDR3 protein: CASSPGGAGARDTQYF
J gene: TRBJ2-7; D gene: TRBD1; clone size: few; V gene: TRBV5-1; CDR3 DNA: TGCGCCAGCAGCTTGGAGGACAGGGAAAGAGGGAGTAAGTCGACCTACGAGCAGTACTTC; CDR3 protein: CASSLEDRERGSKSTYEQYF
J gene: TRBJ2-3; D gene: .; clone size: many; V gene: TRBV7-2; CDR3 DNA: TGTGCCAGCAGCTTAAACCCGGACGCCTCAGATACGCAGTATTTT; CDR3 protein: CASSLNPDASDTQYF
J gene: TRBJ2-2; D gene: TRBD2; clone size: many; V gene: TRBV20-1; CDR3 DNA: TGCAGTGCTAGCCCTGCGGGACTAGGCACCGGGGAGCTGTTTTTT; CDR3 protein: CSASPAGLGTGELFF
J gene: TRBJ1-1; D gene: .; clone size: .; V gene: TRBV7-9; CDR3 DNA: TGTGCCAGCAGCTTTGGGGGCGCTGAAGCTTTCTTT; CDR3 protein: CASSFGGAEAFF
J gene: TRBJ1-1; D gene: .; clone size: many; V gene: TRBV20-1; CDR3 DNA: TGCAGTGCTAGAGATTCCTTCGGGGGAGGGAACACTGAAGCTTTCTTT; CDR3 protein: CSARDSFGGGNTEAFF
J gene: TRBJ2-1; D gene: .; clone size: .; V gene: TRBV4-1; CDR3 DNA: TGCGCCAGCAGCCAAGATAAGGGACCACTTCAGTTCTTC; CDR3 protein: CASSQDKGPLQFF
J gene: TRBJ1-2; D gene: .; clone size: few; V gene: TRBV4-3; CDR3 DNA: TGCGCCAGCAGCCAAGATAGACAGCCCAACTATGGCTACACCTTC; CDR3 protein: CASSQDRQPNYGYTF
J gene: TRBJ1-1; D gene: TRBD1; clone size: few; V gene: TRBV18; CDR3 DNA: TGTGCCAGCTCATCACGGACAGGCCAAAAGAGGACTGAAGCTTTCTTT; CDR3 protein: CASSSRTGQKRTEAFF
J gene: TRBJ2-1; D gene: .; clone size: .; V gene: TRBV20-1; CDR3 DNA: TGCAGTGCTGGCCCGGGAGTGGGCAATGAGCAGTTCTTC; CDR3 protein: CSAGPGVGNEQFF
J gene: TRBJ2-1; D gene: TRBD2; clone size: many; V gene: TRBV14; CDR3 DNA: TGTGCCAGCAGCCAAACCCGAAGGACTAGCGGGATCTACAATGAGCAGTTCTTC; CDR3 protein: CASSQTRRTSGIYNEQFF
J gene: TRBJ1-2; D gene: .; clone size: few; V gene: TRBV20-1; CDR3 DNA: TGCAGTGCTACTGACAGAAACTATGGCTACACCTTC; CDR3 protein: CSATDRNYGYTF
J gene: TRBJ2-7; D gene: .; clone size: many; V gene: TRBV7-2; CDR3 DNA: TGTGCCAGCAGCTTAGGGGGTAGCAGCAACGAGCAGTACTTC; CDR3 protein: CASSLGGSSNEQYF
J gene: TRBJ1-2; D gene: .; clone size: many; V gene: TRBV20-1; CDR3 DNA: TGCAGTGCTAGAGGATCACGAAACTATGGCTACACCTTC; CDR3 protein: CSARGSRNYGYTF
J gene: TRBJ2-1; D gene: TRBD2; clone size: .; V gene: TRBV11-2; CDR3 DNA: TGTGCCAGCAGTCGCAATAGCGGGAGACTTTCCTACAATGAGCAGTTCTTC; CDR3 protein: CASSRNSGRLSYNEQFF
J gene: TRBJ1-2; D gene: TRBD1; clone size: .; V gene: TRBV6-6; CDR3 DNA: TGTGCCGGACAGGGGGCGATTGGCTACACCTTC; CDR3 protein: CAGQGAIGYTF
J gene: TRBJ1-5; D gene: TRBD1; clone size: many; V gene: TRBV19; CDR3 DNA: TGTGCCAGTACTTGGACAGGGAATCGTCGTCAGCCCCAGCATTTT; CDR3 protein: CASTWTGNRRQPQHF
J gene: TRBJ2-3; D gene: .; clone size: few; V gene: TRBV30; CDR3 DNA: TGTGCCTGGAGTCGGGGCACAGATACGCAGTATTTT; CDR3 protein: CAWSRGTDTQYF
J gene: TRBJ1-5; D gene: TRBD1; clone size: .; V gene: TRBV24-1; CDR3 DNA: TGTGCCACCAGTGATAACCCCGGGACAGGGGGTAATCAGCCCCAGCATTTT; CDR3 protein: CATSDNPGTGGNQPQHF
J gene: TRBJ2-1; D gene: TRBD2; clone size: few; V gene: TRBV5-1; CDR3 DNA: TGCGCCAGCAGCTACTCCGGGACTACGTATAGTGAGCAGTTCTTC; CDR3 protein: CASSYSGTTYSEQFF
J gene: TRBJ1-5; D gene: TRBD1; clone size: .; V gene: TRBV5-1; CDR3 DNA: TGCGCCAGCAGCTCCGGACAGGCTGGTCAGCCCCAGCATTTT; CDR3 protein: CASSSGQAGQPQHF
J gene: TRBJ2-7; D gene: TRBD2; clone size: many; V gene: TRBV28; CDR3 DNA: TGTGCCAGCAGTTCGTCCGGGGGAGGGAGAGGCGAGCAGTACTTC; CDR3 protein: CASSSSGGGRGEQYF
J gene: TRBJ1-5; D gene: .; clone size: many; V gene: TRBV3-1; CDR3 DNA: TGTGCCAGCAGCCAGGGACTAACATTTGGGCGATTTACTCAGCCCCAGCATTTT; CDR3 protein: CASSQGLTFGRFTQPQHF
J gene: TRBJ2-7; D gene: TRBD1; clone size: few; V gene: TRBV5-6; CDR3 DNA: TGTGCCAGCAGCTTGGGGGGACAGCTAACCTACGAGCAGTACTTC; CDR3 protein: CASSLGGQLTYEQYF
J gene: TRBJ2-7; D gene: TRBD2; clone size: few; V gene: TRBV28; CDR3 DNA: TGTGCCAGCAGTTCCGCTAGCGGGGGCTCCTACGAGCAGTACTTC; CDR3 protein: CASSSASGGSYEQYF
J gene: TRBJ2-3; D gene: .; clone size: many; V gene: TRBV7-9; CDR3 DNA: TGTGCCAGCAGTGTGTTGCTATCTAGCACAGATACGCAGTATTTT; CDR3 protein: CASSVLLSSTDTQYF
J gene: TRBJ2-7; D gene: .; clone size: many; V gene: TRBV7-9; CDR3 DNA: TGTGCCAGCAGCAGACGAGGCGGTCTAGCGAGCTCCTACGAGCAGTACTTC; CDR3 protein: CASSRRGGLASSYEQYF
J gene: TRBJ2-1; D gene: TRBD2; clone size: many; V gene: TRBV7-9; CDR3 DNA: TGTGCCAGCAGCTTACTAGCGGGGAATAACAATGAGCAGTTCTTC; CDR3 protein: CASSLLAGNNNEQFF
J gene: TRBJ1-2; D gene: .; clone size: many; V gene: TRBV6-2/TRBV6-3; CDR3 DNA: TGTGCCAGCAGTCTCCCCCAAAGACGAGACTACACCTTC; CDR3 protein: CASSLPQRRDYTF
J gene: TRBJ1-1; D gene: .; clone size: .; V gene: TRBV12-2; CDR3 DNA: TGTGCAAGTCGCTATAGGGGCACTGAAGCTTTCTTT; CDR3 protein: CASRYRGTEAFF
J gene: TRBJ2-2; D gene: TRBD2; clone size: .; V gene: TRBV19; CDR3 DNA: TGTGCCAGTCGGACTAGCGAAAACACCGGGGAGCTGTTTTTT; CDR3 protein: CASRTSENTGELFF
J gene: TRBJ2-2; D gene: TRBD2; clone size: few; V gene: TRBV20-1; CDR3 DNA: TGCAGTGCCCCTAAGACTAGCGGGAGAGGGATCACCGGGGAGCTGTTTTTT; CDR3 protein: CSAPKTSGRGITGELFF
J gene: TRBJ1-1; D gene: .; clone size: .; V gene: TRBV5-1; CDR3 DNA: TGCGCCAGCAGCGTAGGAAGTATTGGAAACACTGAAGCTTTCTTT; CDR3 protein: CASSVGSIGNTEAFF
J gene: TRBJ2-3; D gene: .; clone size: .; V gene: TRBV7-2; CDR3 DNA: TGTGCCAGCAGCAAAAGGACGTCTAGCACAGATACGCAGTATTTT; CDR3 protein: CASSKRTSSTDTQYF
J gene: TRBJ1-1; D gene: .; clone size: .; V gene: TRBV2; CDR3 DNA: TGTGCCAGCAACCGACAGTTGAACACTGAAGCTTTCTTT; CDR3 protein: CASNRQLNTEAFF
J gene: TRBJ2-7; D gene: TRBD2; clone size: many; V gene: TRBV20-1; CDR3 DNA: TGCAGTGCTAGAGCCACGGGTTCTAGCGGGGGGACCACAACCTACGAGCAGTACTTC; CDR3 protein: CSARATGSSGGTTTYEQYF
J gene: TRBJ2-2; D gene: .; clone size: .; V gene: TRBV28; CDR3 DNA: TGTGCCAGCAGTCTTATTGGGTCAGGACTCACCGGGGAGCTGTTTTTT; CDR3 protein: CASSLIGSGLTGELFF
J gene: TRBJ1-3; D gene: .; clone size: .; V gene: TRBV2; CDR3 DNA: TGTGCCAGCACGCCTACCTCTGGAAACACCATATATTTT; CDR3 protein: CASTPTSGNTIYF
J gene: TRBJ1-2; D gene: .; clone size: few; V gene: TRBV4-1; CDR3 DNA: TGCGCCAGCAGCCATTCGTCTAGCAGCATGGCGGCATACACCTTC; CDR3 protein: CASSHSSSSMAAYTF
J gene: TRBJ1-2; D gene: .; clone size: many; V gene: TRBV6-1; CDR3 DNA: TGTGCCAGCAGTGAAAACGGTTACGGCTACACCTTC; CDR3 protein: CASSENGYGYTF